The present TCR beta chain was sequenced within a study of PD-L1 blockade in urothelial cancer. Study in general: Blood was evaluated 3 weeks (second dose) and 6 weeks after therapy began. Blood gave a median around 150,000 T cells.

Templates that were synthetic TCR analogs were spiked into each PCR. Measured with immunoSEQ multiplex PCR; TCRdb has only the in-frame clones, and not every one. The sample holds 45,000 to 55,000 clones, approximately 83% seen once. This sample's time point: peripheral blood 6 weeks after treatment start. Sampling of each patient yielded between 1 and 8 specimens, collected pretreatment and on-treatment. The V end lost 0 bases, the J end lost 0 bases, and 24 bases lay between the germline ends. Germline V CDR1 and CDR2: SGHRS, YFSETQ. This CDR3 comprises 20 residues. The chain links TRBV5-1 to TRBJ1-1; TRBD1 might be the D (6 bases). The starting material was PBMCs, obtained around atezolizumab (anti-PD-L1) treatment. This sequence was found in a man in his 60s with urothelial cancer. The CDR3 loop is CASSLVSGVYRVGVNTEAFF. For the CDR3, the DNA is TGCGCCAGCAGCTTGGTTTCAGGCGTCTACAGGGTGGGTGTGAACACTGAAGCTTTCTTT. The full variable domain, rest sourced from reference TRBV5-1 and TRBJ1-1, is KAGVTQTPRYLIKTRGQQVTLSCSPISGHRSVSWYQQTPGQGLQFLFEYFSETQRNKGNFPGRFSGRQFSNSRSEMNVSTLELGDSALYLCASSLVSGVYRVGVNTEAFFGQGTRLTVV.